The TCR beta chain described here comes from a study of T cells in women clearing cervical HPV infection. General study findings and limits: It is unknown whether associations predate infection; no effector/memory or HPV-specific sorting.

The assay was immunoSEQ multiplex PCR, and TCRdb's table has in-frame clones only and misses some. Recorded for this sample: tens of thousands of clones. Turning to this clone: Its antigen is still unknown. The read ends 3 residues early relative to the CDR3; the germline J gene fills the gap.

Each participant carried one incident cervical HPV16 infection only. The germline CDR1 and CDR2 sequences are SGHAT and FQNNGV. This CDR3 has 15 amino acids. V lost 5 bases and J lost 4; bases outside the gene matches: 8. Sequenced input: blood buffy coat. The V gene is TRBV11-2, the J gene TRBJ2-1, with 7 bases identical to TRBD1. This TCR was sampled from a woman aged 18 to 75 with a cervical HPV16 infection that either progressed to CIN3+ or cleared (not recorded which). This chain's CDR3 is CASSPQGVRYNEQFF. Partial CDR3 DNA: TGTGCCAGCAGCCCGCAGGGGGTTCGGTACAATGAG.